The clone carrying this T cell receptor beta chain was counted between two and nine times. Its antigen is as yet unknown. This sample was included in a study of OX40 agonist ivuxolimab in advanced cancers. The germline CDR1 and CDR2 sequences are LNHDA and SQIVND (reference sequence). V was pared by 6 bases and J by 5 bases, with 6 bases of the junction left unmatched. CDR3 length: 14 amino acids. Study outcomes and limitations: CD8+ T cells averaged more expanded clones than CD4+. Clones of CD4+ and CD8+ blood T cells grew by week 6 at doses of 0.1 to 3.0 mg/kg. In a subset of nonresponders, normalized T-cell clonal expansion was also low. Antigen specificity of clonally expanded peripheral T cells was not established.

Clones were read by immunoSEQ multiplex PCR, and TCRdb kept only the in-frame ones, dropping some. The sample includes more than 65,000 clones, about four fifths of them seen just once. The chain links TRBV19 to TRBJ2-5; 10 nucleotides match TRBD1. Material: CD4+ or CD8+ T cells sorted from blood, obtained in a trial of the OX40 agonist ivuxolimab. This clonotype originated in an adult with an advanced solid tumor such as melanoma, head and neck, liver or kidney cancer. The CDR3 sequence: CASRRQGAAETQYF. The CDR3 region has the DNA TGTGCCAGTAGGAGACAGGGGGCAGCGGAGACCCAGTACTTC.